This T cell receptor beta chain emerged from a study of T cell repertoires in cytomegalovirus infection (dated by TCRdb to the late 2010s). Some background on the complete study: Donor HLA type was relevant to the analysis, because carriage of CMV infection together with the matching HLA type was indicated by public TCR beta signatures.

The table lists this clonotype with a few counts. Its antigen has not been determined. Base qualities are not recorded, but no much larger clone differs from it by a single base. Trimming leaves V shorter by 1 base and J shorter by 6 bases, with the junction holding 12 bases beyond the gene matches. From cysteine to phenylalanine, the CDR3 is 17 amino acids long. Only the CDR3 portion is preserved as DNA: 51 bases, with reading frame beginning at the first base. Taken from the germline V gene, the CDR1 and CDR2 loops are SGHTA and FQGTGA. The reads were generated on an Illumina HiSeq 1500. The public reads were quality trimmed at Q25 with fastp and then assembled into clones with MiXCR by TCRdb, keeping productive beta chains. Under each unique CDR3 protein, matching rows form one entry showing the most common genes and DNA. The sample contains about 150,000 distinct CDR3 sequences, about a quarter of them found a single time. Of the sample, about a tenth is held by the ten largest clones.

The study at large found these results: The ex vivo response was dominated by HLA-C-restricted CMV-specific TCR beta clonotypes, and the single most frequent clonotype in two of eight donors was supplied by these HLA-C-restricted clonotypes. In both this cohort and an independent roughly 400-donor cohort, the cumulative frequency of public TCR beta family members distinguished carriers of CMV infection plus the relevant HLA type.

Material: PBMCs. The V and J segments used are TRBV7-3 and TRBJ2-3; 8 bases in the junction line up with TRBD2. The receptor was derived from a human donor in good health (CMV status not recorded). Some clones in this sample may be carry-over from other donors' samples. The bases read TGTGCCAGCAGCTTAAAGGGCAGCGGGAGAGAGGTTGATACGCAGTATTTT. Its amino acids are CASSLKGSGREVDTQYF.